These 20 T cell receptor beta chains were sequenced from one sample in a study of blood T cells in healthy people across ages. The use of a sample-barcoded 5' primer and a J-beta primer mix characterized a second PCR of roughly 6 to 12 cycles. Using its own MiXCR run on the 5' RACE reads, TCRdb lists one record per CDR3 protein. The sample carries 1.5 million to 2 million distinct CDR3 sequences, 28% recorded once. Source material: blood. These TCRs come from a woman in her twenties or thirties in good health.

The genes are TRBV11-2 and TRBJ2-7, with D possibly being TRBD2 (6 bases). V dropped 5 bases and J dropped 2 bases, with 19 bases sitting between them. CDR1 is SGHAT, CDR2 FQNNGV, per germline. The CDR3 length is 16 residues. CDR3 loop: CASSQAAGPKTYEQYF. The CDR3 coding sequence is TGTGCCAGCAGCCAAGCAGCGGGTCCTAAAACCTACGAGCAGTACTTC.

This clonotype was recorded a few times. J is TRBJ2-1 and V is TRBV18; 11 bases are shared with TRBD1. CDR3 length: 16 amino acids. Per the germline V gene, CDR1 is KGHSH and CDR2 is LQKENI. The junction had 5 bases not matched to a gene; V was cut back by 0 bases and J by 7 bases. The CDR3 DNA sequence: TGTGCCAGCTCACCACCGGAGGACAGGGGGCTGAATGAGCAGTTCTTC. Its translation: CASSPPEDRGLNEQFF.

This chain links TRBV29-1 with TRBJ1-1; D is uncertain. The V gene lost 7 bases and the J gene lost 0 bases, with 15 bases spanning the gap. This CDR3 has 14 amino acids. Looked up from germline, CDR1 is SQVTM and CDR2 is ANQGSEA. CDR3 loop: CSAHPAGMNTEAFF. The CDR3 nucleotides are TGCAGCGCCCACCCGGCGGGGATGAACACTGAAGCTTTCTTT.

The table lists this clonotype with a few counts. The chain recombines TRBV20-1 with TRBJ1-5; TRBD1 aligns across 7 bases. The junction had 9 bases not matched to a gene; V was cut back by 5 bases and J by 2 bases. Germline V gene data show CDR1 as DFQATT and CDR2 as SNEGSKA (reference sequence). This CDR3 has 15 amino acids. CDR3 residues: CSAFGRGTGNQPQHF. Here the CDR3 DNA reads TGCAGTGCTTTTGGCAGGGGGACCGGCAATCAGCCCCAGCATTTT.

The J gene is TRBJ2-1, the V gene TRBV5-5; 7 bases match TRBD1. J lost 8 bases, V lost 4 bases, and 12 bases had no gene match. The CDR3 is 15 amino acids. Germline V lookup: CDR1 SGHKS, CDR2 YYEKEE (reference sequence). The CDR3 reads CASSPSETGRYEQFF. CDR3 in DNA: TGTGCCAGCAGCCCATCAGAGACAGGGAGATATGAGCAGTTCTTC.

The chain couples TRBV24-1 to TRBJ2-3, with TRBD1 identical over 9 bases. Germline CDR1 is KGHDR and CDR2 is SFDVKD. Trimming cost V 4 bases and J 1 base; bases outside gene matches: 5. The CDR3 sequence is 16 residues long. This CDR3 is CATSDPTGGRTDTQYF. The CDR3 DNA follows: TGTGCCACCAGTGACCCCACAGGGGGCCGCACAGATACGCAGTATTTT.

This clonotype appeared many times. The J gene is TRBJ2-4, the V gene TRBV3-1; D is ambiguous. The CDR3 contains 14 residues. Trimming pared 4 bases from V and 0 bases from J, leaving 7 bases between. CDR1 is LGHDT, CDR2 YNNKEL, per germline (reference sequence). CDR3 bases: TGTGCCAGCAGCCCGGCAGTAGCCAAAAACATTCAGTACTTC. This codes for CASSPAVAKNIQYF. The whole variable domain, filled in from reference TRBV3-1 and TRBJ2-4, reads DTAVSQTPKYLVTQMGNDKSIKCEQNLGHDTMYWYKQDSKKFLKIMFSYNNKELIINETVPNRFSPKSPDKAHLNLHINSLELGDSAVYFCASSPAVAKNIQYFGAGTRLSVL.

Only a few counts were recorded for this clonotype. Just one base apart from a much larger clone, this may be a read error. This sequence joins TRBV12-3 or TRBV12-4 and TRBJ1-2; 10 nucleotides align to TRBD1. V gave up 1 base and J gave up 3 bases; unmatched junction bases: 5. The CDR3 consists of 16 residues. DNA of the CDR3: TGTGCCAGCAGTTTAGAGGTCGGGACAGGGGACTATGGCTACACCTTC. This encodes CASSLEVGTGDYGYTF.

This chain links TRBV24-1 with TRBJ2-1; 9 positions agree with TRBD1. V dropped 7 bases and J dropped 5; count of bases not matched to a gene: 5. Germline CDR1 KGHDR, CDR2 SFDVKD. This CDR3 is built from 14 residues. The CDR3 DNA follows: TGTGCCACCAGGGTGGGACAGGGTAACAATGAGCAGTTCTTC. Protein product: CATRVGQGNNEQFF.

The genes are TRBV7-3 and TRBJ1-2; TRBD1 matches 9 bases. Germline-derived CDR1 and CDR2 are SGHTA and FQGTGA. This CDR3 is 16 amino acids long. After removal of 5 bases from V and 6 bases from J, the junction contained 13 bases not matched to a gene. The CDR3 DNA sequence: TGTGCCAGCAGCCCCGGGGGACAGGGAAGGTGGGATGGCTACACCTTC. Its protein is CASSPGGQGRWDGYTF.

As regards this clonotype: One base away lies a much larger clone, so this may be a sequencing read error. The rearrangement uses TRBV7-9 and TRBJ2-1, with TRBD2 matching 11 bases. The germline V gene has CDR1 SEHNR and CDR2 FQNEAQ (reference sequence). Germline trimming cut 1 base from V and 8 bases from J; bases unmatched to any gene: 4. This CDR3 has 15 residues. The CDR3 spells CASSLGGTSGDEQFF. CDR3 nucleotides: TGTGCCAGCAGCTTAGGGGGGACTAGCGGCGATGAGCAGTTCTTC.

For this clonotype: A read error may explain this, as a much larger clone is one base away. The rearrangement joins TRBV7-2 to TRBJ2-1; 9 bases line up with TRBD2. The germline CDR1 and CDR2 sequences are SGHTA and FQGNSA. The CDR3 totals 14 residues. V lost 3 bases to trimming and J lost 13 bases; unmatched junction nucleotides: 10. CDR3 region: CASSLGLATETQFF. CDR3 sequence (DNA): TGTGCCAGCAGCTTGGGACTAGCTACGGAGACCCAGTTCTTC. The full variable domain, rest sourced from reference TRBV7-2 and TRBJ2-1, is GAGVSQSPSNKVTEKGKDVELRCDPISGHTALYWYRQSLGQGLEFLIYFQGNSAPDKSGLPSDRFSAERTGGSVSTLTIQRTQQEDSAVYLCASSLGLATETQFFGPGTRLTVL.

This clonotype was counted between two and nine times. V gene TRBV7-2 combines with J gene TRBJ2-5; TRBD1 is a possible D gene (6 bases). Germline V lookup: CDR1 SGHTA, CDR2 FQGNSA. The CDR3 totals 13 residues. The V end was cut by 3 bases, the J end by 5 bases, with 10 bases between. The CDR3 sequence: CASSFNQGETQYF. The CDR3 DNA is TGTGCCAGCAGCTTCAACCAGGGGGAGACCCAGTACTTC.

Comments on this clonotype: Being one base from a much bigger clone, this may be a read error. The rearrangement links TRBV10-3 to TRBJ2-7, with D perhaps given as TRBD1 or TRBD2 (5 bases each). This CDR3 has 13 amino acids. Germline V gene sequence: CDR1 ENHRY, CDR2 SYGVKD. V was cut by 11 bases and J by 3 bases, with 17 bases left in between. Here the CDR3 reads CASRERGFYEQYF. In DNA form, the CDR3 reads TGTGCCTCCCGGGAAAGGGGATTCTACGAGCAGTACTTC.

This chain connects TRBV5-5 to TRBJ2-7; 10 nucleotides align to TRBD2. The CDR3 extends over 16 amino acids. CDR1 is SGHKS and CDR2 is YYEKEE in the germline V gene (reference sequence). V shed 0 bases, J shed 0 bases, and the junction held 3 bases outside the gene matches. The CDR3 DNA reads TGTGCCAGCAGCTTGGATTCTAGCGGGAGCTCCTACGAGCAGTACTTC. Translated: CASSLDSSGSSYEQYF. Variable domain in full (rest from reference TRBV5-5 and TRBJ2-7): DAGVTQSPTHLIKTRGQQVTLRCSPISGHKSVSWYQQVLGQGPQFIFQYYEKEERGRGNFPDRFSARQFPNYSSELNVNALLLGDSALYLCASSLDSSGSSYEQYFGPGTRLTVT.

As DNA, the CDR3 is TGTGTCGGCAGCGCTAGCGGGAGCTCCTACGAGCAGTACTTC. Its protein is CVGSASGSSYEQYF. This chain uses TRBV7-2 with TRBJ2-7; 10 bases map to TRBD2. The CDR3 spans 14 residues. The germline gives CDR1 SGHTA, CDR2 FQGNSA.

This clonotype was detected only once. At one end, the junction sequence differs from germline, possibly due to a read error. The chain joins TRBV12-3 or TRBV12-4 to TRBJ1-2; TRBD1 might be the D (5 bases). The CDR3 has 14 residues. The CDR3 bases are TGTGCCAGCAGTTCCTTAGGGGTGCACTATGGCCACACCTTC. Amino acids: CASSSLGVHYGHTF.

The table lists this clonotype with a few counts. The V gene is TRBV11-1, the J gene TRBJ2-2; 8 bases line up with TRBD1. The CDR3 has 21 amino acids. Germline V CDR1 and CDR2: SGHAT, FQDESV (reference sequence). Trimming took 3 bases from V and 1 from J; bases not matched to a gene: 19. CDR3 loop: CASSFSAGRTGSPRNTGELFF. As DNA, the CDR3 is TGTGCCAGCAGCTTCTCCGCGGGTCGGACAGGGTCCCCGAGGAACACCGGGGAGCTGTTTTTT.

In its sample, this clonotype was seen many times. The J gene is TRBJ1-6, the V gene TRBV5-5, with D unresolved. Per germline, CDR1 SGHKS and CDR2 YYEKEE (reference sequence). Trimming took 3 bases from V and 7 from J, leaving 5 bases between them. This CDR3 is built from 12 residues. The CDR3 DNA reads TGTGCCAGCAGCTACGGGAATTCACCCCTCCACTTT. It is translated as CASSYGNSPLHF.

Comment on this clonotype: A much larger clone differs from this one at a single base, so this may be a read error. The J gene is TRBJ2-7, the V gene TRBV20-1; 8 bases align to TRBD2. The J call may be in error: the DNA end matches TRBJ2-5 better. The length of the CDR3 is 12 residues. Germline V lookup: CDR1 DFQATT, CDR2 SNEGSKA (reference sequence). In nucleotides, the CDR3 is TGCAGTGCTACGGGACTAGAGGGGACCCAGTACTTC. Residues: CSATGLEGTQYF.